The 23 T cell receptor beta chains in this list originate from one sample, sequenced in a study of early T cells in non-severe SARS-CoV-2 infection. TCRdb reanalysed the 5' RACE reads using MiXCR and keeps one entry per CDR3 protein. The sample consists of more than 90,000 distinct CDR3 sequences, approximately 10% of them appearing once. Material: whole blood. These receptors all come from an adult who was a healthcare worker with PCR-confirmed SARS-CoV-2 infection or an uninfected control (not recorded which).

In this sample, this clonotype turned up a few times. This chain links TRBV14 with TRBJ2-7, with unresolved D. Germline V lookup: CDR1 SGHDN, CDR2 FVKESK. The CDR3 has 13 residues. The germline V and J ends were trimmed by 4 bases and 6 bases, with 13 bases remaining between them. Written as DNA, the CDR3 is TGTGCCAGCAGCCTATACCCCAAATTCGAGCAGTACTTC. Amino acids: CASSLYPKFEQYF.

This clonotype was detected a few times. The chain's CDR3 is CASSVSGGPTGELFF. Here the CDR3 DNA reads TGTGCCAGCAGCGTAAGCGGGGGCCCCACCGGGGAGCTGTTTTTT. V is TRBV7-9 and J is TRBJ2-2, with 8 bases identical to TRBD2. The V segment lost 5 bases and the J segment 4 bases; nucleotides outside the gene matches: 6. The CDR3 is 15 residues long. Looked up from germline, CDR1 is SEHNR and CDR2 is FQNEAQ (reference sequence).

The rearrangement joins TRBV5-5 to TRBJ1-1, with 8 nucleotides matching TRBD1. V gave up 3 bases and J gave up 4 bases; unmatched junction bases: 8. Germline CDR1 and CDR2: SGHKS and YYEKEE (reference sequence). The CDR3 length is 15 residues. CDR3 nucleotide sequence: TGTGCCAGCAGCTCCAGGGGGCCAAACTTCACTGAAGCTTTCTTT. This sequence encodes CASSSRGPNFTEAFF. Full variable domain (missing parts from reference TRBV5-5 and TRBJ1-1): DAGVTQSPTHLIKTRGQQVTLRCSPISGHKSVSWYQQVLGQGPQFIFQYYEKEERGRGNFPDRFSARQFPNYSSELNVNALLLGDSALYLCASSSRGPNFTEAFFGQGTRLTVV.

This clonotype has ten or more counts. V and J are TRBV28 and TRBJ2-7; TRBD2 aligns across 8 bases. V lost 2 bases to trimming and J lost 5 bases; unmatched junction nucleotides: 2. Germline V gene sequence: CDR1 MDHEN, CDR2 SYDVKM. This CDR3 region has 13 residues. The CDR3 region is CASSLPAGDEQYF. The CDR3 DNA sequence: TGTGCCAGCAGTTTACCAGCGGGAGACGAGCAGTACTTC.

V and J are TRBV24-1 and TRBJ2-5, with D uncertain. The CDR3 totals 19 residues. V was pared by 3 bases and J by 2 bases, with 24 bases between. The germline V gene encodes CDR1 KGHDR and CDR2 SFDVKD. The CDR3 sequence: CATSDVRTLLGRQQETQYF. In DNA, the CDR3 is TGTGCCACCAGTGATGTTAGGACCCTGCTGGGCAGGCAACAAGAGACCCAGTACTTC.

In its sample, this clonotype was seen once. A read error may explain this, as a much larger clone is one base away. The gene calls are TRBV5-1 and TRBJ2-2, with D perhaps TRBD2 (6 bases). Between the trimmed V and J ends, which lost 6 bases and 0 bases, there was a span of 9 bases. CDR1 is SGHRS and CDR2 is YFSETQ in the germline V gene. This CDR3 is built from 14 residues. CDR3 in amino acids: CASTSDANTGELFF. The DNA for the CDR3 is TGCGCCAGCACTAGCGATGCGAACACCGGGGAGCTGTTTTTT.

This clonotype was seen only a few times. J is TRBJ2-7 and V is TRBV2; D is undetermined. The germline CDR1 and CDR2 sequences are SNHLY and FYNNEI. Trimming removed 5 bases at V and 0 bases at J, with 5 bases between. The CDR3 has 12 residues. In DNA, the CDR3 is TGTGCCAGCAGTTCCCCCTCCTACGAGCAGTACTTC. It yields the protein CASSSPSYEQYF. The full variable domain, in which reference TRBV2 and TRBJ2-7 provide the parts outside the CDR3, is EPEVTQTPSHQVTQMGQEVILRCVPISNHLYFYWYRQILGQKVEFLVSFYNNEISEKSEIFDDQFSVERPDGSNFTLKIRSTKLEDSAMYFCASSSPSYEQYFGPGTRLTVT.

J is TRBJ1-2 and V is TRBV29-1; a weak D match, TRBD1 (5 bases). The germline gives CDR1 SQVTM, CDR2 ANQGSEA. V gave up 0 bases and J gave up 5 bases, with 13 bases separating them. CDR3 size: 14 residues. The CDR3 reads CSVEEDEGIYGYTF. In DNA form, the CDR3 reads TGCAGCGTTGAAGAAGACGAGGGGATATATGGCTACACCTTC.

V is TRBV5-6 and J is TRBJ2-6, with D possibly matching TRBD1 (6 bases). This CDR3 region has 17 residues. Germline CDR1 and CDR2: SGHDT and YYEEEE. V was shortened by 4 bases and J by 0 bases, with 14 bases between the two germline ends. CDR3 sequence (DNA): TGTGCCAGCAGCCCGAGACAGGTTAGCTCTGGGGCCAACGTCCTGACTTTC. It yields the protein CASSPRQVSSGANVLTF.

This clonotype appeared a few times. The chain couples TRBV12-3 or TRBV12-4 to TRBJ2-2; 12 bases line up with TRBD1. The CDR3 covers 16 residues. J was trimmed by 5 bases and V by 6 bases; bases with no gene match: 7. CDR3 region: CASSLGTGGRTGELFF. CDR3 coding DNA: TGTGCCAGCAGCCTCGGGACAGGGGGCCGAACCGGGGAGCTGTTTTTT.

This clonotype was counted many times. The chain has TRBV20-1 and TRBJ1-6, with D hard to call. The CDR3 spans 12 residues. CDR1 and CDR2 (germline): DFQATT, SNEGSKA (reference sequence). Trimming removed 6 bases at V and 12 bases at J, with 15 bases between. CDR3 amino acids: CSAREGGKPLHF. The CDR3 nucleotides read TGCAGTGCGAGGGAGGGAGGGAAACCCCTCCACTTT.

The chain is built from TRBV20-1 and TRBJ2-5; no firm D call. This CDR3 contains 14 residues. The germline V and J ends were trimmed by 6 bases and 1 base, with 15 bases remaining between them. Germline CDR1 DFQATT, CDR2 SNEGSKA (reference sequence). This CDR3 reads CSAPEMASQETQYF. The DNA of the CDR3 is TGCAGTGCCCCTGAGATGGCGTCCCAAGAGACCCAGTACTTC.

This clonotype was counted at least ten times. The genes are TRBV20-1 and TRBJ2-1; 7 bases agree with TRBD2. The CDR3 consists of 15 residues. Germline lookup yields CDR1 DFQATT and CDR2 SNEGSKA (reference sequence). The J segment lost 4 bases and the V segment lost 3 bases, leaving 9 bases of the junction unmatched. The CDR3 nucleotides are TGCAGTGCTAGGTTTCGCGGGAGTGGGTACAATGAGCAGTTCTTC. It codes for CSARFRGSGYNEQFF.

The gene calls are TRBV20-1 and TRBJ2-7, with a possible D match to TRBD2 (5 bases). Trimming cost V 0 bases and J 4 bases, with 16 bases left between them. CDR1 DFQATT and CDR2 SNEGSKA come from the germline V gene (reference sequence). The CDR3 runs 15 residues. Here the CDR3 DNA reads TGCAGTGCTAGAGATTTAGGAGGTAGCCCGTACGAGCAGTACTTC. Translated: CSARDLGGSPYEQYF.

In its sample, this clonotype was seen a few times. The chain's CDR3 is CASLAPTGELFF. The DNA for the CDR3 is TGTGCCAGCCTGGCCCCAACCGGGGAGCTGTTTTTT. The chain carries TRBV2 and TRBJ2-2; D is ambiguous. The V end was cut by 8 bases, the J end by 5 bases, with 9 bases between. CDR1 SNHLY and CDR2 FYNNEI come from the germline V gene. The CDR3 length is 12 residues.

About this clonotype itself: Compared with germline, one end of the junction differs, possibly owing to a read error. This sequence joins TRBV5-1 and TRBJ1-1; the D is unclear. CDR1 is SGHRS and CDR2 is YFSETQ in the germline V gene. The CDR3 has 13 amino acids. CDR3 sequence reads: CAGSLEGNTEAFF. The CDR3, as DNA: TGCGCCGGCAGCTTGGAAGGGAACACTGAAGCTTTCTTT. The complete variable domain, with remaining parts taken from reference TRBV5-1 and TRBJ1-1, reads KAGVTQTPRYLIKTRGQQVTLSCSPISGHRSVSWYQQTPGQGLQFLFEYFSETQRNKGNFPGRFSGRQFSNSRSEMNVSTLELGDSALYLCAGSLEGNTEAFFGQGTRLTVV.

This clonotype was recorded at least ten times. The chain couples TRBV19 to TRBJ2-1; 7 bases line up with TRBD1. CDR3 length: 16 residues. The germline CDR1 and CDR2 sequences are LNHDA and SQIVND (reference sequence). V trimming: 9 bases; J trimming: 0 bases; junction bases outside the gene matches: 11. CDR3 coding DNA: TGTGCCAGCTCGCGAAGGGGGCAAAGCTCCTACAATGAGCAGTTCTTC. This translates into CASSRRGQSSYNEQFF.

In its sample, this clonotype was seen many times. The chain employs TRBV20-1 and TRBJ2-2, with a tentative D call TRBD1 (6 bases). Between the trimmed V and J ends, which lost 3 bases and 6 bases, there was a span of 14 bases. This CDR3 has 14 amino acids. From germline, CDR1 is DFQATT and CDR2 SNEGSKA (reference sequence). The CDR3, as DNA: TGCAGTGCTAGTATACCAGGGGTTTCCGGGGAGCTGTTTTTT. Protein: CSASIPGVSGELFF.

CDR3 in amino acids: CASSFQGEAGELFF. The CDR3 DNA reads TGTGCCAGCAGTTTTCAGGGGGAGGCCGGGGAGCTGTTTTTT. The J gene is TRBJ2-2, the V gene TRBV27; D perhaps matches TRBD1 (7 bases). V was cut by 3 bases and J by 6 bases, with 11 bases left in between. Germline V gene sequence: CDR1 MNHEY, CDR2 SMNVEV (reference sequence). This CDR3 is 14 amino acids long.

Ten or more counts support this clonotype. The chain employs TRBV4-1 and TRBJ1-6; 7 positions match TRBD1. Trimming cost V 4 bases and J 10 bases; bases outside gene matches: 7. The V gene's germline CDR1 is MGHRA and CDR2 YSYEKL. The CDR3 totals 14 residues. CDR3 in DNA: TGCGCCAGCAGCCCGAGAGGGGGACAGTCACCCCTCCACTTT. This encodes CASSPRGGQSPLHF.

This clonotype has only a few counts. The gene calls are TRBV12-3 or TRBV12-4 and TRBJ2-7; 9 bases are a match to TRBD1. This CDR3 is 15 amino acids long. J lost 2 bases, V lost 6 bases, and 8 bases had no gene match. This CDR3 reads CASRKGGQGTYEQYF. CDR3 DNA sequence: TGTGCCAGCAGGAAAGGGGGACAGGGCACCTACGAGCAGTACTTC.

The rearrangement joins TRBV6-5 to TRBJ2-1; weak D call: TRBD2 (5 bases). CDR1 and CDR2 (germline): MNHEY, SVGAGI. The CDR3 length is 14 residues. V was cut by 4 bases and J by 7 bases, with 14 bases left in between. DNA of the CDR3: TGTGCCAGCAGTTCGGGGATAACAGCGAATGAGCAGTTCTTC. This gives the protein CASSSGITANEQFF.

This clonotype was observed a handful of times. The rearrangement uses TRBV7-2 and TRBJ2-1; possibly TRBD1 for D (5 bases). Between the trimmed V and J ends, which lost 0 bases and 4 bases, there was a span of 7 bases. This CDR3 is 14 amino acids long. The germline V gene has CDR1 SGHTA and CDR2 FQGNSA. The CDR3 is CASSLAGPYNEQFF. CDR3 sequence (DNA): TGTGCCAGCAGCTTAGCGGGGCCTTACAATGAGCAGTTCTTC. Complete variable domain (other parts from reference TRBV7-2 and TRBJ2-1): GAGVSQSPSNKVTEKGKDVELRCDPISGHTALYWYRQSLGQGLEFLIYFQGNSAPDKSGLPSDRFSAERTGGSVSTLTIQRTQQEDSAVYLCASSLAGPYNEQFFGPGTRLTVL.